A single sample is the source of the 31 T cell receptor beta chains below, sequenced in a study of blood T cells in healthy people across ages. PCR was performed a second time for 7 to 11 cycles using a sample-barcoded 5' primer and a J-beta primer mix. One entry per CDR3 protein, called by TCRdb with MiXCR from the 5' RACE reads. This table has 850,000 or so distinct CDR3 sequences, around 30% appearing once. Sequencing used blood. The source of these receptors is a woman at least 80 years old in good health.

This clonotype was recorded many times. This chain connects TRBV5-1 to TRBJ2-4; D perhaps matches TRBD1 (5 bases). This CDR3 has 15 residues. CDR1 and CDR2 from the germline V gene are SGHRS and YFSETQ. V lost 0 bases to trimming and J lost 3 bases, with 10 bases between them. CDR3 in amino acids: CASSLGQIDKNIQYF. Written as DNA, the CDR3 is TGCGCCAGCAGCTTGGGACAGATCGACAAAAACATTCAGTACTTC.

This clonotype was picked up many times. The CDR3 region is CASGPQTGSNQPQHF. CDR3 nucleotides: TGTGCCAGCGGTCCTCAGACAGGGAGCAATCAGCCCCAGCATTTT. The chain combines TRBV12-3 or TRBV12-4 with TRBJ1-5; TRBD1 matches at 7 bases. Unmatched junction bases numbered 8, after V lost 8 bases and J lost 1 base. This CDR3 has 15 residues.

In its sample, this clonotype was seen a few times. J is TRBJ2-5 and V is TRBV7-9, with TRBD1 matching over 11 bases. Germline CDR1 and CDR2: SEHNR and FQNEAQ (reference sequence). With 7 bases clipped from V and 4 bases from J, the junction kept 8 bases outside the gene matches. This CDR3 is built from 15 residues. Here the CDR3 DNA reads TGTGCCAGCACCTTGGGACAGGGGGGACTAGAGACCCAGTACTTC. Its translation is CASTLGQGGLETQYF. Supplemented by reference TRBV7-9 and TRBJ2-5, the full variable domain reads DTGVSQNPRHKITKRGQNVTFRCDPISEHNRLYWYRQTLGQGPEFLTYFQNEAQLEKSRLLSDRFSAERPKGSFSTLEIQRTEQGDSAMYLCASTLGQGGLETQYFGPGTRLLVL.

The chain links TRBV7-9 to TRBJ1-6; D call uncertain. CDR3 size: 13 residues. Germline V gene lookup returns CDR1 SEHNR and CDR2 FQNEAQ (reference sequence). V was shortened by 5 bases and J by 7 bases, with 9 bases between the two germline ends. The CDR3 DNA reads as TGTGCCAGCAGCGTCAGACGGAATTCACCCCTCCACTTT. This codes for CASSVRRNSPLHF.

Note on this clonotype: A read error is possible here, since a much larger clone lies one base away. J is TRBJ1-2 and V is TRBV7-2; 8 nucleotides align to TRBD1. CDR1 and CDR2 (germline): SGHTA, FQGNSA. This CDR3 is built from 13 residues. The CDR3 sequence: CAISNQLTGAYTF. CDR3 sequence (DNA): TGTGCCATCAGCAACCAATTGACAGGGGCCTACACCTTC.

In this sample, this clonotype turned up many times. CDR3 coding DNA: TGTGCCAGCAGCTTGATAATTGGGCGGGGGGGATACAATGAGCAGTTCTTC. This sequence encodes CASSLIIGRGGYNEQFF. The chain employs TRBV5-5 and TRBJ2-1; 9 bases line up with TRBD2. Germline CDR1 is SGHKS and CDR2 is YYEKEE (reference sequence). Unmatched junction bases numbered 9, after V lost 1 base and J lost 4 bases. The CDR3 runs 17 residues.

This clonotype was picked up many times. The chain joins TRBV4-2 to TRBJ2-6; maybe TRBD1 (6 bases). Per germline, CDR1 LGHNA and CDR2 YNFKEQ. CDR3 length equals 18 residues. V was pared by 3 bases and J by 4 bases, with 19 bases between. DNA for the CDR3: TGTGCCAGCAGCCAGGATCGACTACAGGGCTCCGGGGCCAACGTCCTGACTTTC. This gives the protein CASSQDRLQGSGANVLTF.

This clonotype came up many times. This rearrangement joins TRBV7-2 to TRBJ2-7; possibly TRBD2 for D (7 bases). This CDR3 comprises 15 residues. V lost 2 bases to trimming and J lost 6 bases, with 17 bases between them. Germline V gene data show CDR1 as SGHTA and CDR2 as FQGNSA. The CDR3 here is CASSLRGRGSSEQYF. The CDR3 DNA follows: TGTGCCAGCAGCTTAAGGGGGAGGGGATCGAGCGAGCAGTACTTC.

This clonotype came up many times. This chain uses TRBV20-1 with TRBJ2-5; the D gene is possibly TRBD2 (7 bases). From germline, CDR1 is DFQATT and CDR2 SNEGSKA (reference sequence). The germline V and J ends were trimmed by 5 bases and 4 bases, with 17 bases remaining between them. CDR3 size: 14 residues. The CDR3: CSAGSPGGRETQYF. The CDR3, as DNA: TGCAGTGCTGGCTCCCCCGGGGGGCGAGAGACCCAGTACTTC.

This chain joins TRBV30 and TRBJ2-5, with D hard to call. The J call may be faulty, since TRBJ2-7 better matches the DNA end. The CDR3 contains 14 residues. CDR1 and CDR2 from the germline V gene are GTSNPN and SVGIG (reference sequence). DNA of the CDR3: TGTGCCTGGAGTGTCTCTGGCCATCGGGACGAGCAGTACTTC. Its protein product is CAWSVSGHRDEQYF.

The sample holds many counts of this clonotype. CDR3 bases: TGTGCCAGCAGTTACGGACAGGGACGCACAGATACGCAGTATTTT. Protein sequence: CASSYGQGRTDTQYF. The V call is TRBV6-6, the J call TRBJ2-3; TRBD1 matches at 8 bases. From germline, CDR1 is MNHNY and CDR2 SVGAGI (reference sequence). This CDR3 contains 15 residues. V was clipped by 2 bases and J by 1 base; unmatched bases: 2.

This clonotype was counted at least ten times. J is TRBJ2-7 and V is TRBV5-1, with 9 nucleotides matching TRBD1. The germline CDR1 and CDR2 sequences are SGHRS and YFSETQ. The length of the CDR3 is 15 residues. V was pared by 0 bases and J by 4 bases, with 5 bases of the junction left unmatched. CDR3 sequence reads: CASSLADRGNYEQYF. The DNA of the CDR3 is TGCGCCAGCAGCTTGGCCGACAGGGGGAATTACGAGCAGTACTTC.

Only a few counts were recorded for this clonotype. A much larger clone is a single base away; this may be a read error. CDR3 region: CASSSRQGGGEQYF. In DNA, the CDR3 is TGTGCCAGCAGCTCCCGACAGGGAGGGGGTGAGCAGTACTTC. The J gene is TRBJ2-5, the V gene TRBV7-2; D possibly uses TRBD1 or TRBD2 (7 bases each). Trimming took 4 bases from V and 11 from J, leaving 20 bases between them. The CDR3 runs to 14 residues. Germline CDR1 SGHTA, CDR2 FQGNSA.

J is TRBJ2-5 and V is TRBV5-4; 11 bases line up with TRBD2. Trimming cost V 4 bases and J 5 bases; bases outside gene matches: 10. The germline V gene has CDR1 SGHNT and CDR2 YYREEE (reference sequence). This CDR3 is 16 amino acids long. The CDR3 DNA reads as TGTGCCAGCAGCACCGGGGGTAGCGGGGGGGAGGAGACCCAGTACTTC. Protein sequence: CASSTGGSGGEETQYF.

There are a few counts of this clonotype. This rearrangement joins TRBV7-8 to TRBJ2-3, with TRBD2 matching over 14 bases. Losses at the gene ends were 4 bases for V and 5 bases for J; bases not matched to a gene: 5. Looked up from germline, CDR1 is SGHVS and CDR2 is FQNEAQ. This CDR3 region has 16 residues. The CDR3 DNA reads as TGTGCCAGCAGCTGGGGGACTAGCGGGGGAGGAGATACGCAGTATTTT. Encoded protein: CASSWGTSGGGDTQYF. Full variable domain (outside the CDR3, taken from reference TRBV7-8 and TRBJ2-3): GAGVSQSPRYKVAKRGQDVALRCDPISGHVSLFWYQQALGQGPEFLTYFQNEAQLDKSGLPSDRFFAERPEGSVSTLKIQRTQQEDSAVYLCASSWGTSGGGDTQYFGPGTRLTVL.

V usage is TRBV20-1 and J usage is TRBJ2-5; perhaps TRBD2 as D (5 bases). Trimming removed 5 bases at V and 11 bases at J, with 12 bases between. CDR3 length: 10 residues. The germline V gene encodes CDR1 DFQATT and CDR2 SNEGSKA (reference sequence). The chain's CDR3 is CSAGRAEQYF. CDR3 DNA: TGCAGTGCTGGGAGAGCTGAGCAGTACTTC.

This clonotype appeared many times. In nucleotides, the CDR3 is TGCAGTGCTAGTCCAACCCAGGGGGCTGCAGATACGCAGTATTTT. Its protein product is CSASPTQGAADTQYF. The chain joins TRBV20-1 to TRBJ2-3; 8 nucleotides align to TRBD1. The CDR3 length is 15 residues. CDR1 and CDR2 (germline): DFQATT, SNEGSKA (reference sequence). After removal of 3 bases from V and 4 bases from J, the junction contained 9 bases not matched to a gene.

This clonotype was counted ten times or more. The DNA for the CDR3 is TGTGCCAGCAGTCGACTAGGCTCTAGCACAGATACGCAGTATTTT. Protein sequence: CASSRLGSSTDTQYF. This sequence joins TRBV12-3 or TRBV12-4 and TRBJ2-3; a possible D gene is TRBD2 (6 bases). CDR3 length: 15 residues. Trimming took 5 bases from V and 0 from J, leaving 12 bases between them.

About this clonotype itself: This may be a read error: a much more frequent sequence differs by one nucleotide. The chain uses TRBV12-3 or TRBV12-4 and TRBJ2-3, with D maybe TRBD2 (5 bases). This CDR3 comprises 14 residues. DNA of the CDR3: TGTGCCAGCGAGGACCGAGGGAGCACAGATGCGCAGTATTTT. Its translation: CASEDRGSTDAQYF.

This chain uses TRBV11-2 with TRBJ2-2; D is possibly TRBD1 (5 bases). The CDR3 length is 14 residues. V was shortened by 5 bases and J by 4 bases, with 11 bases between the two germline ends. Per the germline V gene, CDR1 is SGHAT and CDR2 is FQNNGV. The CDR3 DNA reads TGTGCCAGCAGCCGTGGGGCAGTCACCGGGGAGCTGTTTTTT. It is translated as CASSRGAVTGELFF.

This clonotype was seen more than once but under ten times. The chain recombines TRBV24-1 with TRBJ2-3, with unresolved D. CDR1 and CDR2 (germline): KGHDR, SFDVKD. V was clipped by 6 bases and J by 4 bases, with 13 bases between them. The CDR3 is made up of 14 amino acids. The CDR3 nucleotides are TGTGCCACCAGTAGGAAAGGGCCGTCAGATACGCAGTATTTT. Amino acid sequence: CATSRKGPSDTQYF.

The chain employs TRBV7-2 and TRBJ2-1; 12 positions match TRBD2. The J call is uncertain, as TRBJ2-7 better fits the DNA end. The CDR3 runs to 18 residues. CDR1 is SGHTA, CDR2 FQGNSA, per germline. The CDR3 DNA follows: TGTGCCAGCAGCTTGAGCTCGACTAGCGGGGGAGTCTACAATGAGCAGTACTTC. As protein: CASSLSSTSGGVYNEQYF.

This clonotype was seen a handful of times. The chain links TRBV5-1 to TRBJ1-2, with 12 bases lining up with TRBD1. CDR3 size: 16 residues. After removal of 3 bases from V and 7 bases from J, the junction contained 10 bases not matched to a gene. Germline V gene lookup returns CDR1 SGHRS and CDR2 YFSETQ. The CDR3 DNA follows: TGCGCCAGCAGCTCCCCCCCGGGACAGGGGGCAAGTGGCTACACCTTC. Translating gives CASSSPPGQGASGYTF.

On this clonotype itself: One junction end disagrees with the germline gene, perhaps due to a read error. This chain connects TRBV6-2 or TRBV6-3 to TRBJ2-7; 12 bases are shared with TRBD2. The CDR3 extends over 19 amino acids. The germline gives CDR1 MNHEY, CDR2 SVGEGT. CDR3 amino acids: CASSPRLAGVRRGYNEQYF. CDR3 coding DNA: TGCGCCAGCAGTCCCCGACTAGCGGGGGTGCGGAGGGGGTACAATGAGCAGTACTTC.

The chain combines TRBV7-2 with TRBJ2-1; unclear D gene. The better agreement between TRBJ2-7 and the DNA end casts doubt on the J call. CDR3 length: 15 amino acids. The germline V gene encodes CDR1 SGHTA and CDR2 FQGNSA. The CDR3 sequence is CASSLAGKSYNEQYF. CDR3 DNA sequence: TGTGCCAGCAGCTTAGCGGGGAAGTCCTACAATGAGCAGTACTTC.

The genes are TRBV29-1 and TRBJ2-3; TRBD2 is a possible D gene (7 bases). CDR3 length equals 15 residues. The V gene's germline CDR1 is SQVTM and CDR2 ANQGSEA. Trimming removed 3 bases at V and 5 bases at J, with 18 bases between. CDR3 nucleotide sequence: TGCAGCGTTGAGGGGGGGGCGGGAGCAAGAGATACGCAGTATTTT. It translates to CSVEGGAGARDTQYF.

The chain recombines TRBV12-3 or TRBV12-4 with TRBJ2-1, with D hard to call. The CDR3 runs 13 residues. The V end lost 8 bases, the J end lost 0 bases, and 8 bases lay between the germline ends. The CDR3 DNA follows: TGTGCCAGCGCGCCGAGCTCCTACAATGAGCAGTTCTTC. It is translated as CASAPSSYNEQFF.

This clonotype was observed at least ten times. CDR3 protein: CSARASGTSVVYEQFF. The DNA for the CDR3 is TGCAGTGCTAGAGCCTCCGGGACTAGCGTAGTCTATGAGCAGTTCTTC. The rearrangement uses TRBV20-1 and TRBJ2-1; 10 positions agree with TRBD2. The CDR3 totals 16 residues. The V gene's germline CDR1 is DFQATT and CDR2 SNEGSKA (reference sequence). With 1 base clipped from V and 8 bases from J, the junction kept 11 bases outside the gene matches.

Ten or more counts support this clonotype. This chain joins TRBV4-3 and TRBJ2-1, with D perhaps given as TRBD1 or TRBD2 (5 bases each). Trimming removed 0 bases from V and 1 base from J, with 19 bases in between. CDR1 and CDR2 from the germline V gene are LGHNA and YSLEER. The CDR3 sequence is 19 residues long. The CDR3 DNA reads TGCGCCAGCAGCCAAGAGCTGGGACGTAAAGATTATTCCTACAATGAGCAGTTCTTC. Its protein is CASSQELGRKDYSYNEQFF.

The chain uses TRBV4-1 and TRBJ2-7; 12 bases fit TRBD2. The J call is uncertain, as TRBJ2-5 better fits the DNA end. CDR3 length: 17 residues. Germline-derived CDR1 and CDR2 are MGHRA and YSYEKL. The CDR3 bases are TGCGCCAGCAGCCAAGCTCGGACTAGCGGGATAGGAGAGACCCAGTACTTC. It codes for CASSQARTSGIGETQYF.

In this sample, this clonotype turned up a few times. This chain connects TRBV6-2 or TRBV6-3 to TRBJ1-2, with 7 bases that match TRBD1. Germline V gene sequence: CDR1 MNHEY, CDR2 SVGEGT. The junction had 6 bases not matched to a gene; V was cut back by 5 bases and J by 0 bases. CDR3 length: 15 amino acids. DNA for the CDR3: TGTGCCAGCAGTGACCGGGACAGAGCTAACTATGGCTACACCTTC. This codes for CASSDRDRANYGYTF.